This TCR beta chain was sequenced in a study of OX40 agonist ivuxolimab in advanced cancers. At the level of the whole study: Ivuxolimab, which targeted the costimulatory receptor OX40 (CD134), was an agonistic, fully human IgG2 monoclonal antibody. Intravenous ivuxolimab was administered to patients every 2 weeks at six dose levels: 0.01, 0.1, 0.3, 1.5, 3 and 10 mg/kg. Of the roughly 54 patients in dose escalation, about 20 had hepatocellular carcinoma, approximately 15 had melanoma, 9 had renal cell carcinoma and 9 had head and neck cancer. In the dose-escalation cohort, 70% to 85% of patients were male, and the mean age was 60 years with a range of about 23 to 79. Patients were allowed to have had prior anti-PD-1, anti-PD-L1 or anti-CTLA-4 therapy, and approximately 40% of the dose-escalation patients had previously received checkpoint inhibitors. Partial responses occurred in three dose-escalation patients: two with cutaneous melanoma and one with hepatocellular carcinoma. The purpose of peripheral TCRbeta sequencing was to test whether ivuxolimab changed TCR sequence diversity and led to clonal T-cell expansion. The paper covers the monotherapy dose-escalation part of the phase I ivuxolimab trial, which included N of about 50 patients.

V is cut back by 4 bases and J by 7 bases, with 15 bases in the junction unmatched. From the cysteine through the phenylalanine, the CDR3 covers 16 amino acids. The only DNA kept is the CDR3, 48 bases in frame from the first base. CDR1 and CDR2 (SGHDT, YYEEEE) derive from the germline V gene. Patients with autoimmune disease history or receiving systemic immunosuppression were excluded from the trial. Peripheral blood for TCR sequencing was drawn from every dose cohort at baseline, at cycle 4 day 1 and at cycle 7 day 1. The samples were drawn from a first-in-human, open-label, multicenter phase I dose-escalation trial of ivuxolimab. Adults with locally advanced or metastatic melanoma, renal cell carcinoma, hepatocellular carcinoma or head and neck squamous cell carcinoma were enrolled in the trial. Before TCR sequencing, CD4+ T cells and CD8+ T cells from peripheral blood were sorted into separate populations.

A word on this clone: What this receptor recognizes is not known. Base-call qualities are not available, and no considerably larger clone is one nucleotide away.

Genomic DNA was isolated from the sorted cells so that the TCRbeta CDR3 region could be sequenced. The immunoSEQ Assay was used for sequencing of TCRbeta CDR3 regions. TCRdb provides this immuneACCESS table in a form limited to in-frame rearrangements. Some clones are lacking; in checked studies, under half of them reflect an unresolved V gene, and why the rest are absent is not known. Present in this sample are 65,000 to 90,000 clones, roughly four fifths of which were seen just once. The biggest ten clones account for approximately 5.1% of the sample. General conclusions and limits of the study: The antigen specificity of the clonally expanded peripheral T cells was not determined. At doses from 0.1 to 3.0 mg/kg, clonal expansion was seen in both CD4+ and CD8+ blood T cells between baseline and week 6. After ivuxolimab, more expanded clones were found on average in CD8+ T cells than in CD4+ T cells. Partial responders in the 0.1-3.0 mg/kg groups had among the lowest normalized peripheral clonal expansion, especially among CD8+ T cells. Low levels of normalized T-cell clonal expansion were also seen in some nonresponding patients.

Material: CD4+ or CD8+ T cells sorted from blood, obtained in a trial of the OX40 agonist ivuxolimab. This clonotype was obtained from an adult with an advanced solid tumor such as melanoma, head and neck, liver or kidney cancer. Here the chain combines TRBV5-6 and TRBJ2-5, with TRBD2 matching 8 junction bases. The DNA is TGTGCCAGCAGCCCCTTCAATAGCGGGGCCGTGGGGACCCAGTACTTC. This translates into CASSPFNSGAVGTQYF.